This T cell receptor (beta chain) was recovered during a study of metastatic and nonmetastatic thyroid tumors. On the study more broadly: Both malignant and benign thyroid patients supplied peripheral blood and tumor or nodule tissue samples, across which the repertoires of these patients were then compared. Study-level findings and limits: A significant increase in TCR beta diversity was reportedly seen in malignant thyroid tumors relative to benign nodules, in blood and tumor.

This clone has a handful of counts. Antigen: not known. No patient received treatment before thyroid surgery. Per the original methods: Variation in CDR3 across clinicopathological groups served as the basis for constructing a distant-metastasis classifier in papillary thyroid cancer. TCRdb reanalyzed the PCR reads with MiXCR. The V and J calls, along with clone size, are taken from TCRdb and not from the paper's own processing. The table has 15,000 to 20,000 clones, around a third seen once. Germline V lookup: CDR1 MRHNA, CDR2 SNTAGT. The CDR3 loop spans 15 amino acids. V was clipped by 0 bases and J by 6 bases; unmatched bases: 5.

The sequenced material came from adjacent normal tissue. The chain combines TRBV6-4 with TRBJ2-1, with TRBD1 matching over 7 bases. This receptor was identified in a female donor with papillary thyroid cancer or a benign thyroid nodule (not recorded which). Some clones in this sample may be carry-over from other donors' samples. The CDR3 protein is CASSDSPTGFNEQFF. The CDR3 nucleotides read TGTGCCAGCAGTGACTCCCCGACAGGGTTCAATGAGCAGTTCTTC.